This T cell receptor beta chain was captured in a study of cytomegalovirus exposure and HLA in healthy donors. Germline assignment: CDR1 MGHRA and CDR2 YSYEKL. V lost 0 bases, J lost 4 bases, and 13 bases lay in between. The CDR3 has 16 residues. PCR used 60 Vbeta primers and 13 Jbeta primers. Here immunoSEQ multiplex PCR was the method, and the copy in TCRdb shows in-frame clones only, minus some. The sample includes approximately 140,000 clones, 78% of them seen just once. Notes on this clone: The target antigen is unknown.

Study-level findings and limits: In a later analysis, V- and J-gene trimming of beta chains associated with a DCLRE1C missense variant, replicated independently.

The V and J genes are TRBV4-1 and TRBJ2-1; D is possibly TRBD1 (6 bases). Sample: PBMCs. The clonotype comes from a woman between 35 and 50 years old in good health and CMV-seropositive. CDR3: CASSQDVGGDYNEQFF. The CDR3 DNA reads as TGCGCCAGCAGCCAAGATGTAGGGGGAGATTACAATGAGCAGTTCTTC.